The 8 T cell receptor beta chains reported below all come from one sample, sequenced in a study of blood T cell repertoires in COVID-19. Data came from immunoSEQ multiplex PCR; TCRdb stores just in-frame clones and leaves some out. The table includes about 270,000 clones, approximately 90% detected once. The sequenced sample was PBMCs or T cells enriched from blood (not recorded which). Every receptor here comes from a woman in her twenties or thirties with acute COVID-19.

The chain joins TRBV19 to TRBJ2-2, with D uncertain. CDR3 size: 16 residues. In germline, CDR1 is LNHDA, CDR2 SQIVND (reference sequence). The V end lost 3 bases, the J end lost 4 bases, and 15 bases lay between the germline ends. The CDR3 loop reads CASSIAKLSSTGELFF. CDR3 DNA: TGTGCCAGTAGTATCGCCAAGTTATCTAGCACCGGGGAGCTGTTTTTT.

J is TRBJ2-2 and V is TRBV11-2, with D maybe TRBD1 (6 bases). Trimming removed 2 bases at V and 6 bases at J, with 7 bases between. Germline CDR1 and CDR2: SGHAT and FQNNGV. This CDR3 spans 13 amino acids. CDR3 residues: CASSLPGAGELFF. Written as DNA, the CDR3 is TGTGCCAGCAGCTTACCAGGGGCCGGGGAGCTGTTTTTT.

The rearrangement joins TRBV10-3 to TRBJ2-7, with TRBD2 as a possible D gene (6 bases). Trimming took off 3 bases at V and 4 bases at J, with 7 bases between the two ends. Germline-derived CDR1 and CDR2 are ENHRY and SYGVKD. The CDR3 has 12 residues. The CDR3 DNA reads TGTGCCATCAGTGATCGGGGGTACGAGCAGTACTTC. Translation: CAISDRGYEQYF.

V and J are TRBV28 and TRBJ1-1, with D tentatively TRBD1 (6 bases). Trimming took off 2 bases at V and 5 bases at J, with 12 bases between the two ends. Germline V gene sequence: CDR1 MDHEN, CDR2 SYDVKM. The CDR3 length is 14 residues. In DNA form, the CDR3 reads TGTGCCAGCAGTTTAAGGGGGGGCAGAACTGAAGCTTTCTTT. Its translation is CASSLRGGRTEAFF. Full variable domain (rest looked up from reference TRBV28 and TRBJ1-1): DVKVTQSSRYLVKRTGEKVFLECVQDMDHENMFWYRQDPGLGLRLIYFSYDVKMKEKGDIPEGYSVSREKKERFSLILESASTNQTSMYLCASSLRGGRTEAFFGQGTRLTVV.

The CDR3 coding sequence is TGTGCCAGCAGCACCGACAGGGGGCGAGGGCAGTATTTT. It specifies CASSTDRGRGQYF. This chain connects TRBV11-2 to TRBJ2-3, with 10 bases fitting TRBD1. J lost 11 bases, V lost 5 bases, and 7 bases had no gene match. The length of the CDR3 is 13 residues. Germline loops: CDR1 SGHAT, CDR2 FQNNGV.

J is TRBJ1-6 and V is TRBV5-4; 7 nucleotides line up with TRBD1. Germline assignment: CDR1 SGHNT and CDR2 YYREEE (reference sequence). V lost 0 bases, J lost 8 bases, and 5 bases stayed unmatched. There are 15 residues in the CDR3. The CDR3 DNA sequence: TGTGCCAGCAGCTTGGCCGGGACAGCAGATTCACCCCTCCACTTT. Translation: CASSLAGTADSPLHF.

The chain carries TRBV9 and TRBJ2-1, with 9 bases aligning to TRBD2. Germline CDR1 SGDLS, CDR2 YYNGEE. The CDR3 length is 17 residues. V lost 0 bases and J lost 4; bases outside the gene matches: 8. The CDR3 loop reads CASSVVIAGDGYNEQFF. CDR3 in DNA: TGTGCCAGCAGCGTAGTAATAGCGGGAGACGGTTACAATGAGCAGTTCTTC.

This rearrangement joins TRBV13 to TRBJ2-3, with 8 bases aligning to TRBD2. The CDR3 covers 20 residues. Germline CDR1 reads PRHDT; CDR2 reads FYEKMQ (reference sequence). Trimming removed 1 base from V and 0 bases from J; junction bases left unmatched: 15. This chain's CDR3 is CASSLVRLPGGPLSTDTQYF. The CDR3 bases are TGTGCCAGCAGCTTAGTTCGTTTGCCGGGAGGGCCTCTAAGCACAGATACGCAGTATTTT. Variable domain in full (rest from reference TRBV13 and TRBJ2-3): AAGVIQSPRHLIKEKRETATLKCYPIPRHDTVYWYQQGPGQDPQFLISFYEKMQSDKGSIPDRFSAQQFSDYHSELNMSSLELGDSALYFCASSLVRLPGGPLSTDTQYFGPGTRLTVL.